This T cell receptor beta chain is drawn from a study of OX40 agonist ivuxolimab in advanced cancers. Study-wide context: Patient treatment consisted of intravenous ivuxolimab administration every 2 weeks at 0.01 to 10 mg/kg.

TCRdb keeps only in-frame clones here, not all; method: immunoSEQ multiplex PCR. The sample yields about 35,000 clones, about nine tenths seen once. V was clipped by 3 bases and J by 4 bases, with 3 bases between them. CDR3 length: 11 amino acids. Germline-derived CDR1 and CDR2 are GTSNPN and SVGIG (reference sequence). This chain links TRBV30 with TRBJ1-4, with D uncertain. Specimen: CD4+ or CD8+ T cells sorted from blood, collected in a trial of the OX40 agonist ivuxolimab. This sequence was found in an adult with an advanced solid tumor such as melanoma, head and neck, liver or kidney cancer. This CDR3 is CAWRSNEKLFF. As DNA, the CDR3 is TGTGCCTGGAGGAGTAATGAAAAACTGTTTTTT.